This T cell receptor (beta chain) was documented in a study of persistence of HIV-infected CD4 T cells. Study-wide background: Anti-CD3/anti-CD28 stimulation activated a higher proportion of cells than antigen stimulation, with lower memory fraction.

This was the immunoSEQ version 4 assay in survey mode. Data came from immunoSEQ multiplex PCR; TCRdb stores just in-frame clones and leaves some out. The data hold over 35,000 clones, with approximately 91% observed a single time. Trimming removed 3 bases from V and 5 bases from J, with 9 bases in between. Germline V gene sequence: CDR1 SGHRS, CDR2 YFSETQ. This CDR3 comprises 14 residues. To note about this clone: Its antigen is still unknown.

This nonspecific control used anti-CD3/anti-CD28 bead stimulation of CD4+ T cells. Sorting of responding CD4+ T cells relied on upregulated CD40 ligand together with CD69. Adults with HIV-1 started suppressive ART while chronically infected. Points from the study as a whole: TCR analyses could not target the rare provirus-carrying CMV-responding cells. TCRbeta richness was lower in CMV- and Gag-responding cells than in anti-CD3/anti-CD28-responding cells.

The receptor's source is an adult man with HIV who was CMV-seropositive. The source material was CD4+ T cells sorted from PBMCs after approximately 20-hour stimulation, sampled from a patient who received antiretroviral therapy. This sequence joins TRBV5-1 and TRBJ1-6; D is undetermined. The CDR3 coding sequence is TGCGCCAGCAGCTCTGGACCGAATAATTCACCCCTCCACTTT. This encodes CASSSGPNNSPLHF.